The clone carrying this TCR beta chain has ten or more counts. The CDR3 has 13 residues. The V end lost 11 bases, the J end lost 5 bases, and 19 bases lay between the germline ends. The germline V gene has CDR1 MNHNS and CDR2 SASEGT. The data belong to a study of regulatory T cells in long-lasting Graves disease. Time point here: newly diagnosed GD, antithyroid drugs for less than 3 months. Preparation of the TCR library used RNA extracted from PBMCs. The authors built TCR beta libraries using iRepertoire HTBI primers and Arm-PCR of CDR3 regions. A single record per CDR3 protein comes from TCRdb applying MiXCR to the multiplex PCR reads. The sample consists of hundreds of thousands of distinct CDR3 sequences, over 15% of them appearing once. This same sample was also taken into another study, of T cells in Graves' hyperthyroidism and ophthalmopathy.

This sequence originates from a man aged 35 to 55 with Graves disease. This specimen consisted of peripheral blood mononuclear cells (PBMCs), obtained at new diagnosis, from a patient treated with antithyroid drugs. The chain couples TRBV6-1 to TRBJ2-7; TRBD2 might be the D (7 bases). The CDR3 sequence is CASGGGGVNEQYF. CDR3 DNA sequence: TGTGCCTCCGGAGGGGGGGGCGTTAACGAGCAGTACTTC.